Below, 5 T cell receptor beta chains from the same sample are listed, as sequenced in a study of T cells in Graves' hyperthyroidism and ophthalmopathy. It was RNA transcripts that yielded the amplified TCR beta CDR3 regions. The primer set for the first-round RT-PCR of the TCR CDR3 was HTBI. TCRdb redid the calling of the multiplex PCR reads with MiXCR, one entry per CDR3 protein. Of 200,000 to 250,000 distinct CDR3 sequences listed, about a sixth are singletons. Sequencing input: blood. Receptor source: a woman aged 45-65 years with Graves' hyperthyroidism.

This clonotype was seen many times. The chain joins TRBV12-3 or TRBV12-4 to TRBJ1-5; D might be TRBD1 (6 bases). This CDR3 region has 15 residues. V shed 5 bases and J shed 1 base, with 12 bases lying between them. Here the CDR3 DNA reads TGTGCCAGCAGTAAAGGGGGTGGAAGCAATCAGCCCCAGCATTTT. Amino acids: CASSKGGGSNQPQHF.

There are many counts of this clonotype. CDR3 region: CASRQGVSAEAFF. DNA of the CDR3: TGTGCCAGTCGACAGGGAGTGAGTGCTGAAGCTTTCTTT. The chain uses TRBV27 and TRBJ1-1, with 7 bases lining up with TRBD1. This CDR3 has 13 residues. Germline lookup yields CDR1 MNHEY and CDR2 SMNVEV (reference sequence). The ends lost 9 bases at V and 6 bases at J; junction bases unmatched: 10.

This clonotype was counted ten times or more. The chain uses TRBV27 and TRBJ1-3; D is unclear. Germline assignment: CDR1 MNHEY and CDR2 SMNVEV (reference sequence). V was shortened by 6 bases and J by 6 bases, with 18 bases between the two germline ends. The CDR3 consists of 15 residues. CDR3 protein: CASRTDVSSENTIYF. As DNA, the CDR3 is TGTGCCAGCAGAACGGACGTCTCATCGGAAAACACCATATATTTT.

This clonotype was seen only once. A read error may explain this, as a much larger clone is one base away. Because it lacks the conserved phenylalanine or tryptophan at the end, this CDR3 is likely a read error. This chain links TRBV28 with TRBJ1-5; a possible D gene is TRBD1 (5 bases). This CDR3 contains 15 residues. V lost 6 bases and J 2 bases, leaving 14 bases between the germline ends. From germline, CDR1 is MDHEN and CDR2 SYDVKM. CDR3 nucleotide sequence: TGTGCCAGCAGCGGTTTTCTGGGACGCAATCAGCCCCAGCATCTT. Translating gives CASSGFLGRNQPQHL.

This clonotype has at least ten counts. This sequence joins TRBV7-2 and TRBJ2-7; 7 nucleotides line up with TRBD1. CDR1 SGHTA and CDR2 FQGNSA come from the germline V gene. V lost 5 bases, J lost 7 bases, and 14 bases stayed unmatched. The CDR3 is made up of 15 amino acids. CDR3 sequence (DNA): TGTGCCAGCAGCCGGGCCTCGAGGGGGCGGTGGGAGCAGTACTTC. Protein product: CASSRASRGRWEQYF.